These 30 T cell receptor beta chains originate from one sample sequenced in a study of cytomegalovirus exposure and HLA in healthy donors. PCR used 60 Vbeta primers and 13 Jbeta primers. Assay used: immunoSEQ multiplex PCR; TCRdb lists only in-frame clones, some missing. The sample holds roughly 120,000 clones, about two thirds seen once. The sample was PBMCs. The source of these receptors is a woman in her thirties or forties in good health and CMV-seropositive.

The chain recombines TRBV25-1 with TRBJ1-2; no definite D call. Trimming stripped 10 bases from V and 8 bases from J, with 17 bases between. This CDR3 comprises 12 residues. Germline V gene data show CDR1 as MGHDK and CDR2 as SYGVNS. Here the CDR3 reads CATAGYFGGYTF. CDR3 in DNA: TGTGCCACCGCCGGGTATTTCGGGGGCTACACCTTC.

The rearrangement links TRBV2 to TRBJ1-5, with D perhaps TRBD1 (6 bases). The V gene lost 6 bases and the J gene lost 5 bases, with 11 bases spanning the gap. Looked up from germline, CDR1 is SNHLY and CDR2 is FYNNEI. The CDR3 runs 13 residues. The CDR3 nucleotides are TGTGCCAGCAGACAGGGTCTGGATCAGCCCCAGCATTTT. Translated, it gives CASRQGLDQPQHF.

The chain couples TRBV9 to TRBJ2-1, with TRBD1 matching 9 bases. The CDR3 totals 19 residues. The germline V gene has CDR1 SGDLS and CDR2 YYNGEE. V gave up 4 bases and J gave up 0 bases; unmatched junction bases: 14. The CDR3 DNA follows: TGTGCCAGCAGCCCACCGGGACAGGGATTCCCGAGCTCCTACAATGAGCAGTTCTTC. It yields the protein CASSPPGQGFPSSYNEQFF.

This clone occurred once. The chain couples TRBV7-9 to TRBJ1-5; 7 bases are a match to TRBD1. Unmatched junction bases numbered 9, after V lost 6 bases and J lost 4 bases. CDR3 length equals 15 residues. From germline, CDR1 is SEHNR and CDR2 FQNEAQ (reference sequence). The CDR3 spells CASSSGTAPNQPQHF. CDR3 coding DNA: TGTGCCAGCAGTTCCGGGACAGCTCCTAATCAGCCCCAGCATTTT. The whole variable domain, filled in from reference TRBV7-9 and TRBJ1-5, reads DTGVSQNPRHKITKRGQNVTFRCDPISEHNRLYWYRQTLGQGPEFLTYFQNEAQLEKSRLLSDRFSAERPKGSFSTLEIQRTEQGDSAMYLCASSSGTAPNQPQHFGDGTRLSIL.

The gene calls are TRBV7-9 and TRBJ1-2; D might be TRBD1 (5 bases). Deletions cut 6 bases from V and 2 bases from J, with 13 bases between. Germline lookup yields CDR1 SEHNR and CDR2 FQNEAQ (reference sequence). The CDR3 covers 14 residues. The CDR3 spells CASSPEGQNYGYTF. CDR3 nucleotide sequence: TGTGCCAGCAGTCCGGAGGGGCAGAACTATGGCTACACCTTC.

The chain joins TRBV4-3 to TRBJ2-3; TRBD2 matches 9 bases. Per germline, CDR1 LGHNA and CDR2 YSLEER. J lost 2 bases, V lost 2 bases, and 14 bases had no gene match. CDR3 size: 19 residues. The CDR3 region is CASSQPPAGGPESTDTQYF. As DNA, the CDR3 is TGCGCCAGCAGCCAACCACCTGCGGGGGGGCCAGAATCCACAGATACGCAGTATTTT.

The chain carries TRBV5-6 and TRBJ1-3; the D is unclear. There are 16 residues in the CDR3. The V end was cut by 4 bases, the J end by 0 bases, with 14 bases between. The V gene's germline CDR1 is SGHDT and CDR2 YYEEEE. CDR3 nucleotides: TGTGCCAGCAGCCTGGACGGAGTCTACTCTGGAAACACCATATATTTT. This translates into CASSLDGVYSGNTIYF.

The V and J genes are TRBV7-6 and TRBJ2-3; 11 bases agree with TRBD2. This CDR3 is built from 18 residues. Germline V gene sequence: CDR1 SGHVS, CDR2 FNYEAQ. V lost 1 base to trimming and J lost 0 bases; unmatched junction nucleotides: 6. The CDR3, as DNA: TGTGCCAGCAGCTTAGTAGCGGGGGGGGACCTTAGCACAGATACGCAGTATTTT. Encoded protein: CASSLVAGGDLSTDTQYF.

In this sample, this clone turned up a few times. This rearrangement joins TRBV5-1 to TRBJ1-2; 10 positions agree with TRBD1. This CDR3 is built from 14 residues. The V and J ends lost 4 bases and 6 bases, in that order; junction bases with no gene match: 6. Germline assignment: CDR1 SGHRS and CDR2 YFSETQ. The CDR3 DNA sequence: TGCGCCAGCAGCCGTGACAGGGGGCCGGATGGCTACACCTTC. As protein: CASSRDRGPDGYTF.

The rearrangement links TRBV4-3 to TRBJ1-3; D ambiguous. V lost 0 bases to trimming and J lost 0 bases, with 6 bases between them. The V gene's germline CDR1 is LGHNA and CDR2 YSLEER. This CDR3 comprises 15 residues. The CDR3 region has the DNA TGCGCCAGCAGCCAAGACCGGAGCTCTGGAAACACCATATATTTT. Its protein is CASSQDRSSGNTIYF.

This clone appeared once. The rearrangement links TRBV28 to TRBJ1-2; 10 positions match TRBD1. V shed 9 bases, J shed 5 bases, and the junction held 3 bases outside the gene matches. The CDR3 has 12 residues. Germline V gene lookup returns CDR1 MDHEN and CDR2 SYDVKM. The CDR3 DNA sequence: TGTGCCAGTGCGGACAGGGGGTATGGCTACACCTTC. Translation: CASADRGYGYTF.

V gene TRBV16 combines with J gene TRBJ1-2, with D perhaps TRBD1 (5 bases). Trimming took off 3 bases at V and 3 bases at J, with 8 bases between the two ends. Germline CDR1 and CDR2: KGHSY and FQNENV. This CDR3 comprises 13 residues. The CDR3 loop reads CASSQTEYYGYTF. The CDR3 DNA follows: TGTGCCAGCAGCCAGACAGAATACTATGGCTACACCTTC.

The chain combines TRBV6-5 with TRBJ2-1; 9 positions agree with TRBD1. CDR1 and CDR2 from the germline V gene are MNHEY and SVGAGI. CDR3 length: 15 amino acids. V was clipped by 6 bases and J by 7 bases; unmatched bases: 10. The CDR3 coding sequence is TGTGCCAGCAGATTCCCGGGACAGGGTAGGAATGAGCAGTTCTTC. Translating it yields CASRFPGQGRNEQFF.

This clone showed up just a few times. The chain couples TRBV6-5 to TRBJ2-7; D is perhaps TRBD1 (6 bases). The CDR3 covers 15 residues. CDR1 is MNHEY, CDR2 SVGAGI, per germline. Trimming took 0 bases from V and 2 from J, leaving 11 bases between them. CDR3 amino acids: CASSYSITGTYEQYF. CDR3 DNA sequence: TGTGCCAGCAGTTACTCGATCACAGGGACCTACGAGCAGTACTTC.

The chain is built from TRBV10-3 and TRBJ1-2; D ambiguous. The CDR3 covers 16 residues. Germline CDR1 reads ENHRY; CDR2 reads SYGVKD. Deletions cut 3 bases from V and 7 bases from J, with 21 bases between. CDR3 protein: CAISEPAGGAERGYTF. CDR3 in DNA: TGTGCCATCAGTGAACCCGCGGGAGGAGCGGAACGTGGCTACACCTTC.

The chain recombines TRBV5-1 with TRBJ1-1; TRBD1 might be the D (5 bases). With 7 bases removed from V and 4 bases from J, the gap between germline ends came to 17 bases. Germline values: CDR1 SGHRS, CDR2 YFSETQ. This CDR3 is built from 14 residues. The CDR3 is CASSWGGLGTEAFF. The CDR3 region has the DNA TGCGCCAGCTCTTGGGGGGGACTCGGCACTGAAGCTTTCTTT.

The chain carries TRBV5-1 and TRBJ1-2; D possibly corresponds to TRBD1 (5 bases). CDR3 length: 17 amino acids. V gave up 0 bases and J gave up 4 bases, with 19 bases separating them. Per the germline V gene, CDR1 is SGHRS and CDR2 is YFSETQ. CDR3 coding DNA: TGCGCCAGCAGCTTGGCCACGGGTGACGGGGGTGGCTATGGCTACACCTTC. Amino acids: CASSLATGDGGGYGYTF.

The genes are TRBV23-1 and TRBJ1-2; D is unresolved. TRBV23-1 is an ORF; its function is uncertain. CDR3 size: 14 residues. Trimming removed 3 bases from V and 4 bases from J, with 12 bases in between. In DNA, the CDR3 is TGCGCCAGCAGTCATACCTTCTCTAGCTATGGCTACACCTTC. This encodes CASSHTFSSYGYTF.

The rearrangement links TRBV7-2 to TRBJ2-5; D unresolved. This CDR3 has 13 residues. V was clipped by 4 bases and J by 3 bases, with 9 bases between them. In germline, CDR1 is SGHTA, CDR2 FQGNSA. The CDR3 sequence: CASSSGEEETQYF. The CDR3 DNA sequence: TGTGCCAGCAGCTCCGGCGAGGAAGAGACCCAGTACTTC.

This clone has a handful of counts. The V gene is TRBV7-2, the J gene TRBJ2-7; D is undetermined. Trimming removed 7 bases at V and 6 bases at J, with 13 bases between. The CDR3 extends over 12 amino acids. CDR1 and CDR2 from the germline V gene are SGHTA and FQGNSA. CDR3 DNA: TGTGCCAGCACCCAGTCAGATGGCGAGCAGTACTTC. Translating it yields CASTQSDGEQYF.

The chain links TRBV7-2 to TRBJ1-5, with 9 bases identical to TRBD1. Unmatched junction bases numbered 2, after V lost 7 bases and J lost 4 bases. Looked up from germline, CDR1 is SGHTA and CDR2 is FQGNSA. This CDR3 is 13 amino acids long. CDR3 sequence: CASKQGANQPQHF. The CDR3 DNA reads TGTGCCAGCAAACAGGGGGCGAATCAGCCCCAGCATTTT.

The chain combines TRBV13 with TRBJ2-2, with 8 bases fitting TRBD1. CDR1 is PRHDT and CDR2 is FYEKMQ in the germline V gene (reference sequence). The ends lost 5 bases at V and 5 bases at J; junction bases unmatched: 4. The CDR3 spans 14 residues. The CDR3 loop is CASSAWTGTGELFF. In DNA form, the CDR3 reads TGTGCCAGCAGCGCCTGGACAGGGACCGGGGAGCTGTTTTTT.

The CDR3 loop reads CASSLAPGTGFVNEQFF. DNA of the CDR3: TGTGCCAGCAGCTTAGCCCCCGGGACAGGGTTCGTCAATGAGCAGTTCTTC. This rearrangement joins TRBV7-9 to TRBJ2-1, with 9 nucleotides matching TRBD1. Germline values: CDR1 SEHNR, CDR2 FQNEAQ (reference sequence). The CDR3 covers 17 residues. The J segment lost 6 bases and the V segment lost 0 bases, leaving 9 bases of the junction unmatched.

V is TRBV5-1 and J is TRBJ1-2; 9 bases are a match to TRBD1. Trimming at V came to 4 bases and at J to 2 bases, leaving 6 bases not matched to a gene. CDR3 length: 15 amino acids. Looked up from germline, CDR1 is SGHRS and CDR2 is YFSETQ. The CDR3 sequence: CASSVGQGSNYGYTF. As DNA, the CDR3 is TGCGCCAGCAGCGTGGGACAGGGTTCGAACTATGGCTACACCTTC.

The chain employs TRBV21-1 and TRBJ2-5; the DNA was not used to check the table's D call, TRBD2. TRBV21-1 is termed a pseudogene. The CDR3 sequence is 15 residues long. CDR3 in DNA: TGTGCCAGCATCGTAAAGCGGCGGGGAGTAGAGACCCAGTACTTC. Amino acid sequence: CASIVKRRGVETQYF.

This clone has only one observation. The chain uses TRBV4-3 and TRBJ2-7; 7 bases are a match to TRBD2. With V trimmed by 2 bases and J by 2 bases, 6 bases remained unmatched. This CDR3 contains 15 residues. The germline V gene has CDR1 LGHNA and CDR2 YSLEER. The CDR3 sequence is CASSQPTSATYEQYF. CDR3 sequence (DNA): TGCGCCAGCAGCCAACCAACTAGCGCGACCTACGAGCAGTACTTC.

The V and J genes are TRBV7-2 and TRBJ1-2, with a possible D match to TRBD1 (6 bases). V lost 1 base to trimming and J lost 4 bases, with 10 bases between them. There are 14 residues in the CDR3. Germline V gene lookup returns CDR1 SGHTA and CDR2 FQGNSA. CDR3 residues: CASSLVGGGYGYTF. CDR3 DNA sequence: TGTGCCAGCAGCTTAGTGGGAGGGGGCTATGGCTACACCTTC.

J is TRBJ2-5 and V is TRBV12-5; 8 positions agree with TRBD1. V shed 5 bases, J shed 2 bases, and the junction held 4 bases outside the gene matches. The germline CDR1 and CDR2 sequences are LGHNT and FRNRAP. The CDR3 covers 14 residues. The CDR3 is CASGPGTGQETQYF. CDR3 in DNA: TGTGCTAGTGGTCCTGGGACAGGACAAGAGACCCAGTACTTC.

The sample holds a few counts of this clone. The rearrangement joins TRBV11-3 to TRBJ1-1; tentatively, D is TRBD1 (5 bases). Germline CDR1 is SGHNT and CDR2 is YENEEA. The CDR3 has 13 residues. Trimming shortened V by 3 bases and J by 1 base, and 6 bases separated the two germline ends. The CDR3 sequence: CASSFDRNTEAFF. DNA of the CDR3: TGTGCCAGCAGCTTTGACAGGAACACTGAAGCTTTCTTT.

The chain combines TRBV5-4 with TRBJ1-3; no clear D. V was cut by 1 base and J by 0 bases, with 11 bases left in between. The CDR3 is made up of 16 amino acids. Germline values: CDR1 SGHNT, CDR2 YYREEE (reference sequence). The CDR3 DNA reads as TGTGCCAGCAGCTTGCGGTCTCGTGTCTCTGGAAACACCATATATTTT. This codes for CASSLRSRVSGNTIYF.